The clone carrying this TCR beta chain is medium-sized within its sample. The antigen is unknown. V lost 4 bases, J lost 7 bases, and 4 bases stayed unmatched. The V gene's germline CDR1 is GTSNPN and CDR2 SVGIG (reference sequence). This CDR3 contains 13 residues. The sample originates from a study of metastatic and nonmetastatic thyroid tumors. Overall study: Across peripheral blood and tumor or nodule tissue samples taken from malignant and benign thyroid patients, the repertoires were compared with one another. Study-wide points: Malignant tumors reportedly showed significantly higher TCR beta diversity than benign nodules in both blood and tumor.

Per the original data handling: Variation in CDR3 across clinicopathological groups served as the basis for constructing a distant-metastasis classifier in papillary thyroid cancer. TCRdb reassembled clones from the PCR reads with MiXCR. Here the V and J calls rest on TCRdb's processing, not on the authors' analysis. The data show 15,000 or so clones, about 23% seen once. Nobody among the patients had been given any treatment before thyroid surgery. The chain couples TRBV30 to TRBJ1-5; 10 positions agree with TRBD1. This TCR derives from a female donor with papillary thyroid cancer or a benign thyroid nodule (not recorded which). Some clones in this sample may be carry-over from other donors' samples. Sample: tumor tissue. CDR3 sequence reads: CAWTPGQGQPQHF. The DNA for the CDR3 is TGTGCCTGGACACCGGGACAGGGGCAGCCCCAGCATTTT.